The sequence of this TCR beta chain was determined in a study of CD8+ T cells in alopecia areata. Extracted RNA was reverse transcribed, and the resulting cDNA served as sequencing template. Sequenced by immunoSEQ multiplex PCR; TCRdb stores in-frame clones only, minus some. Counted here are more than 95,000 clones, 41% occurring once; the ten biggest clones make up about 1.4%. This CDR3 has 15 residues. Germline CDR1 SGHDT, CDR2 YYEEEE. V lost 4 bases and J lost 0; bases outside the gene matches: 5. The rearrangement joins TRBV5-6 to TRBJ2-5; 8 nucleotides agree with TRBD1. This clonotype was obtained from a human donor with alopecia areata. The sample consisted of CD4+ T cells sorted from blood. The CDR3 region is CASSPYRGYQETQYF. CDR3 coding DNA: TGTGCCAGCAGCCCTTACAGGGGGTACCAAGAGACCCAGTACTTC. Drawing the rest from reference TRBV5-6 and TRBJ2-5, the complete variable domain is DAGVTQSPTHLIKTRGQQVTLRCSPKSGHDTVSWYQQALGQGPQFIFQYYEEEERQRGNFPDRFSGHQFPNYSSELNVNALLLGDSALYLCASSPYRGYQETQYFGPGTRLLVL.